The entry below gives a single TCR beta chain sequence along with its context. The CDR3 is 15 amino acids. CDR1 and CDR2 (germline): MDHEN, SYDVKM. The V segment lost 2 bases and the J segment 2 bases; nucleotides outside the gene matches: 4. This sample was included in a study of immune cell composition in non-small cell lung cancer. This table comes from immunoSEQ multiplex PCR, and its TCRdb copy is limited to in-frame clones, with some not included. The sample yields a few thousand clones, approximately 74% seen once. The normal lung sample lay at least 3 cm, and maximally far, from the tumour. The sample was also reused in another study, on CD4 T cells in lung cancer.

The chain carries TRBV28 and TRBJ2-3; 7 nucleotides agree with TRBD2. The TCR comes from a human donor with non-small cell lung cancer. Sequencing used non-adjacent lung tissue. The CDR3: CASSLPSGITDTQYF. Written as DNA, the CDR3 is TGTGCCAGCAGTTTACCTAGCGGAATCACAGATACGCAGTATTTT.